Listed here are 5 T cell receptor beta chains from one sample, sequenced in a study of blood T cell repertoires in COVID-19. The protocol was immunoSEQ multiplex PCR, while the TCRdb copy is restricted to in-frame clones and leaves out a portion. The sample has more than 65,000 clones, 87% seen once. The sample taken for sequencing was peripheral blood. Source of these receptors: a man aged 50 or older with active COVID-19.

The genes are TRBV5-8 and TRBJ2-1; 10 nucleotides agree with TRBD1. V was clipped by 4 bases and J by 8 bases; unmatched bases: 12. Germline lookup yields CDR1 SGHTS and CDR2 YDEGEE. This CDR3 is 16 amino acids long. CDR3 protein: CASSGFRDRGNYEQFF. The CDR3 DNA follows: TGTGCCAGCAGCGGGTTCCGGGACAGGGGTAACTATGAGCAGTTCTTC. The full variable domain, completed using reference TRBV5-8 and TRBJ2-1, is EAGVTQSPTHLIKTRGQQATLRCSPISGHTSVYWYQQALGLGLQFLLWYDEGEERNRGNFPPRFSGRQFPNYSSELNVNALELEDSALYLCASSGFRDRGNYEQFFGPGTRLTVL.

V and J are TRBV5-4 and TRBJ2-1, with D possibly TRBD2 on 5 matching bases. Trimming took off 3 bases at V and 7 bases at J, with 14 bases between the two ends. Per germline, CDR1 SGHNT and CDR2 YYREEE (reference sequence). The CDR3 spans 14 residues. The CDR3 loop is CASSSKDSENEQFF. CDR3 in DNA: TGTGCCAGCAGCTCAAAGGACTCCGAGAATGAGCAGTTCTTC.

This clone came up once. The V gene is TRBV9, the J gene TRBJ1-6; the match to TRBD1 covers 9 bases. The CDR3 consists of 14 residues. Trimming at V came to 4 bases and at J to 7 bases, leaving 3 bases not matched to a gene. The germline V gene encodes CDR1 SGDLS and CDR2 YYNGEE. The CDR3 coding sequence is TGTGCCAGCAGCTCGGACAGGGGCAATTCACCCCTCCACTTT. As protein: CASSSDRGNSPLHF.

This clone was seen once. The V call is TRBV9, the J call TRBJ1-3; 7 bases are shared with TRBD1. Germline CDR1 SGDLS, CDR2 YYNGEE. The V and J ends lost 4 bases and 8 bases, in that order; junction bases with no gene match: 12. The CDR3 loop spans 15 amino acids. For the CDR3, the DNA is TGTGCCAGCAGCCCTCGGGGCAGGGGGGTGGACACCATATATTTT. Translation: CASSPRGRGVDTIYF. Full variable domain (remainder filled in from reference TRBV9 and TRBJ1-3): DSGVTQTPKHLITATGQRVTLRCSPRSGDLSVYWYQQSLDQGLQFLIQYYNGEERAKGNILERFSAQQFPDLHSELNLSSLELGDSALYFCASSPRGRGVDTIYFGEGSWLTVV.

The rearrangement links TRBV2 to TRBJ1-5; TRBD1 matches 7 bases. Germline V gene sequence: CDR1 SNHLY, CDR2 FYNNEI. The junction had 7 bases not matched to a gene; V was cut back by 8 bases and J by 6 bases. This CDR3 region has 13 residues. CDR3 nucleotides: TGTGCCAGCGCCGACAGGGCCGCTCAGCCCCAGCATTTT. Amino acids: CASADRAAQPQHF.